The next 19 T cell receptor beta chains were all read from a single sample in a study of cytomegalovirus exposure and HLA in healthy donors. The PCR ran on 60 Vbeta and 13 Jbeta primers. Some clones are missing from TCRdb's copy, which holds only in-frame ones; the method was immunoSEQ multiplex PCR. The table includes around 130,000 clones, approximately 80% detected once. The specimen was PBMCs. These receptors all stem from a young man in good health and CMV-seropositive.

The rearrangement links TRBV14 to TRBJ1-1; 7 bases line up with TRBD1. This CDR3 contains 14 residues. Trimming removed 5 bases from V and 0 bases from J; junction bases left unmatched: 3. Germline lookup yields CDR1 SGHDN and CDR2 FVKESK. The DNA for the CDR3 is TGTGCCAGCAGCTTTGACAGGGTGAACACTGAAGCTTTCTTT. Its protein is CASSFDRVNTEAFF.

This sequence joins TRBV14 and TRBJ1-1, with a possible D match to TRBD1 (6 bases). The CDR3 is 19 amino acids. CDR1 is SGHDN, CDR2 FVKESK, per germline. The V gene lost 4 bases and the J gene lost 5 bases, with 29 bases spanning the gap. The CDR3 nucleotides are TGTGCCAGCAGCCCCTCAGAGGCCCTCAAAGCGGGGGCGGCGACTGAAGCTTTCTTT. Protein product: CASSPSEALKAGAATEAFF.

In this sample, this clone turned up a few times. The chain uses TRBV6-6 and TRBJ1-1; unclear D gene. V was trimmed by 10 bases and J by 2 bases, leaving 8 bases between them. CDR3 length: 11 amino acids. Germline V gene lookup returns CDR1 MNHNY and CDR2 SVGAGI (reference sequence). The CDR3 DNA is TGTGCCACCTTAGCCAACACTGAAGCTTTCTTT. The encoded protein is CATLANTEAFF.

The rearrangement links TRBV5-8 to TRBJ2-1, with TRBD2 matching over 9 bases. The V gene's germline CDR1 is SGHTS and CDR2 YDEGEE. The CDR3 contains 16 residues. V trimming: 4 bases; J trimming: 8 bases; junction bases outside the gene matches: 13. The DNA for the CDR3 is TGTGCCAGCAGCCCGGGGGTGATAGCGGGAGCCCATGAGCAGTTCTTC. This gives the protein CASSPGVIAGAHEQFF.

The rearrangement uses TRBV27 and TRBJ2-7; no reliable D call. The CDR3 has 13 residues. In germline, CDR1 is MNHEY, CDR2 SMNVEV (reference sequence). The V gene lost 4 bases and the J gene lost 1 base, with 8 bases spanning the gap. CDR3 sequence: CASSSGPSYEQYF. Written as DNA, the CDR3 is TGTGCCAGCAGTTCGGGTCCTTCCTACGAGCAGTACTTC.

This chain uses TRBV5-8 with TRBJ1-4; D possibly corresponds to TRBD1 (5 bases). CDR1 and CDR2 from the germline V gene are SGHTS and YDEGEE. The CDR3 extends over 14 amino acids. The V end lost 6 bases, the J end lost 4 bases, and 13 bases lay between the germline ends. This chain's CDR3 is CASTSWGGNEKLFF. The DNA for the CDR3 is TGTGCCAGCACAAGCTGGGGCGGTAATGAAAAACTGTTTTTT.

This clone was picked up one time. V and J are TRBV6-1 and TRBJ2-7, with 9 bases identical to TRBD1. The CDR3 is 15 residues long. The germline V gene encodes CDR1 MNHNS and CDR2 SASEGT. V shed 5 bases and J 2 bases; nucleotides not matched to a gene: 7. The CDR3 here is CASSSGTGLAYEQYF. In DNA, the CDR3 is TGTGCCAGCAGTAGCGGGACAGGGCTAGCCTACGAGCAGTACTTC.

The chain uses TRBV6-1 and TRBJ1-6, with 10 nucleotides matching TRBD1. The CDR3 sequence is 17 residues long. Trimming cost V 4 bases and J 9 bases; bases outside gene matches: 12. Germline assignment: CDR1 MNHNS and CDR2 SASEGT. The CDR3 DNA reads TGTGCCAGCAGTGCCTGGGACAGGGGCAGATCGGGTTCACCCCTCCACTTT. It is translated as CASSAWDRGRSGSPLHF.

For the CDR3, the DNA is TGTGCCAGCTTTGGCGGAGGACTCTACGAGCAGTACTTC. Protein sequence: CASFGGGLYEQYF. This chain joins TRBV27 and TRBJ2-5; possibly TRBD2 for D (5 bases). Gene TRBJ2-7 matches the end of the DNA better, so the J call may be wrong. Germline CDR1 reads MNHEY; CDR2 reads SMNVEV (reference sequence). The CDR3 totals 13 residues.

The chain employs TRBV30 and TRBJ1-5, with D possibly matching TRBD1 (5 bases). From germline, CDR1 is GTSNPN and CDR2 SVGIG (reference sequence). The V and J ends lost 2 bases and 7 bases respectively, with 18 bases between them. CDR3 size: 15 residues. The CDR3: CAWSSQGGVRQPQHF. Here the CDR3 DNA reads TGTGCCTGGAGTTCCCAGGGAGGGGTTCGGCAGCCCCAGCATTTT.

The rearrangement links TRBV29-1 to TRBJ2-1, with 8 bases lining up with TRBD2. After removal of 1 base from V and 7 bases from J, the junction contained 9 bases not matched to a gene. This CDR3 is 15 amino acids long. Germline V gene sequence: CDR1 SQVTM, CDR2 ANQGSEA. CDR3 coding DNA: TGCAGCGTTGAAGTCGGGAGGGCCAGGAAGAATGAGCAGTTCTTC. Protein sequence: CSVEVGRARKNEQFF.

J is TRBJ2-7 and V is TRBV10-1; TRBD1 matches at 11 bases. CDR3 length equals 15 residues. Germline V gene sequence: CDR1 WNHNN, CDR2 SYGVQD (reference sequence). V shed 2 bases and J 3 bases; nucleotides not matched to a gene: 3. The CDR3 sequence is CASSEGQGASYEQYF. DNA of the CDR3: TGCGCCAGCAGTGAGGGACAGGGGGCCAGCTACGAGCAGTACTTC.

This chain joins TRBV19 and TRBJ1-1; perhaps TRBD1 as D (6 bases). CDR3 size: 14 residues. The V end was cut by 3 bases, the J end by 3 bases, with 11 bases between. Germline assignment: CDR1 LNHDA and CDR2 SQIVND (reference sequence). CDR3 in amino acids: CASSILDRYTEAFF. The CDR3 bases are TGTGCCAGTAGTATCCTCGACAGGTACACTGAAGCTTTCTTT.

The rearrangement links TRBV4-2 to TRBJ1-1; 8 bases map to TRBD1. The CDR3 runs 13 residues. V was pared by 5 bases and J by 2 bases, with 1 base of the junction left unmatched. CDR1 is LGHNA, CDR2 YNFKEQ, per germline. This CDR3 is CASSGQGNTEAFF. DNA for the CDR3: TGTGCCAGCAGCGGACAGGGTAACACTGAAGCTTTCTTT.

The V call is TRBV27, the J call TRBJ1-4; a weak D match, TRBD1 (5 bases). Germline V gives CDR1 MNHEY, CDR2 SMNVEV (reference sequence). Trimming took 5 bases from V and 7 from J, leaving 17 bases between them. The CDR3 runs 15 residues. As DNA, the CDR3 is TGTGCCAGCAGTCTCACTAGCGCGACAGTTGAAAAACTGTTTTTT. Encoded protein: CASSLTSATVEKLFF.

The chain is built from TRBV11-2 and TRBJ1-2; D call uncertain. The V and J ends lost 4 bases and 8 bases respectively, with 11 bases between them. The CDR3 consists of 12 residues. CDR1 and CDR2 from the germline V gene are SGHAT and FQNNGV. CDR3 amino acids: CASSSLREGYTF. CDR3 DNA: TGTGCCAGCAGCTCCCTGAGAGAAGGCTACACCTTC. The full variable domain, completed using reference TRBV11-2 and TRBJ1-2, is EAGVAQSPRYKIIEKRQSVAFWCNPISGHATLYWYQQILGQGPKLLIQFQNNGVVDDSQLPKDRFSAERLKGVDSTLKIQPAKLEDSAVYLCASSSLREGYTFGSGTRLTVV.

This clone has just a few counts. The rearrangement joins TRBV27 to TRBJ1-1; tentatively, D is TRBD1 (5 bases). This CDR3 contains 14 residues. Germline values: CDR1 MNHEY, CDR2 SMNVEV (reference sequence). The ends were cut back, 1 base at V and 1 base at J, with 7 bases in the middle. The CDR3 bases are TGTGCCAGCAGTTTATGGGGGGAGAACACTGAAGCTTTCTTT. It codes for CASSLWGENTEAFF.

J is TRBJ1-1 and V is TRBV7-9, with 9 bases lining up with TRBD1. The germline CDR1 and CDR2 sequences are SEHNR and FQNEAQ (reference sequence). The CDR3 contains 14 residues. The trim removed 3 bases at V and 3 bases at J, leaving 2 bases unmatched. The CDR3 nucleotides read TGTGCCAGCAGCTTGACAGGGGGGCACACTGAAGCTTTCTTT. Translating it yields CASSLTGGHTEAFF.

The chain joins TRBV5-1 to TRBJ1-5; the D is unclear. CDR1 is SGHRS and CDR2 is YFSETQ in the germline V gene. There are 16 residues in the CDR3. Trimming removed 7 bases from V and 3 bases from J, with 20 bases in between. This CDR3 reads CASRPSDIQDNQPQHF. CDR3 bases: TGCGCCAGCCGCCCCAGTGACATTCAGGACAATCAGCCCCAGCATTTT.